The rows below give T cell receptor beta chains drawn from one sample of a study of blood T cell repertoires in COVID-19. The table came from immunoSEQ multiplex PCR; TCRdb's copy has only in-frame clones and leaves some out. The data contain about 67,000 clones, roughly nine tenths of them seen just once; the ten biggest clones take up around 4.4%. Specimen: peripheral blood. These receptors all stem from a middle-aged man with active COVID-19. The CDR3 runs from the conserved cysteine through the conserved F or W.

V gene,J gene,CDR3 protein
TRBV7-9,TRBJ2-7,CASSLQLATYEQYF
TRBV5-1,TRBJ2-1,CASSPTGMSSYNEQFF
TRBV7-9,TRBJ2-2,CASRSWDRAPGELFF
TRBV6-5,TRBJ1-2,CASSSGKVNYGYTF
TRBV7-8,TRBJ1-5,CASSLSQNQPQHF
TRBV7-9,TRBJ1-2,CASSFARDIAGYTF
TRBV18,TRBJ2-7,CASSRQGNDEQYF
TRBV15,TRBJ1-6,CASRGAGNNSPLHF
TRBV28,TRBJ1-5,CASSRDISNQPQHF
TRBV10-2,TRBJ1-6,CASRDYQGYNSPLHF
TRBV6-5,TRBJ2-1,CASSYSGLAGGEQFF
TRBV24-1,TRBJ1-2,CATSEGAGYTF
TRBV2,TRBJ2-3,CASKEGTSTDTQYF
TRBV18,TRBJ1-3,CASSPGTGTSGNTIYF
TRBV18,TRBJ2-3,CASSPRGPSGASTDTQYF
TRBV7-6,TRBJ2-7,CASSPLLGGSYEQYF
TRBV6-5,TRBJ1-4,CASSYSPVQNNEKLFF
TRBV7-3,TRBJ1-5,CASSSPYCVAVYQPQHF
TRBV19,TRBJ1-5,CASRWQANQPQHF
TRBV18,TRBJ2-1,CASLGASSYNEQFF
TRBV15,TRBJ2-7,CATSTGGTGYEQYF
TRBV4-3,TRBJ2-3,CASSQGAGDTQYF
TRBV5-4,TRBJ2-7,CASSPGAGGNYEQYF
TRBV28,TRBJ2-1,CASSLHGGSDEQFF
TRBV7-8,TRBJ2-7,CASSPRDRGVLSYEQYF
TRBV19,TRBJ2-1,CASSIFAGGNYNEQFF
TRBV11-3,TRBJ2-7,CASSPRTRTYEQYF
TRBV18,TRBJ2-7,CASSPRQDYEQYF
TRBV5-1,TRBJ2-7,CASSLNSIGEQYF
TRBV7-9,TRBJ1-1,CASSPGQILNTEAFF
TRBV19,TRBJ1-2,CASSRQDRAYGYTF
TRBV24-1,TRBJ1-4,CATSDGRKSNEKLFF
TRBV18,TRBJ1-5,CASSLERSNQPQHF
TRBV6-5,TRBJ1-4,CASSSSGGQLELFF
TRBV11-2,TRBJ2-2,CASSFPSSGGKNTGELFF